This TCR beta chain comes out of a study of CD8 T cells in Susac syndrome. Germline V gene lookup returns CDR1 GTSNPN and CDR2 SVGIG (reference sequence). V was pared by 8 bases and J by 6 bases, with 14 bases between. This CDR3 comprises 12 residues. From blood CD8+ and CD4+ T cells, the TCR beta chain was sequenced. A quantity of about 0.45 to 1 ug RNA underwent reverse transcription using random hexamers. immunoSEQ multiplex PCR amplified TCR beta CDR3 across 54 Vbeta, 13 Jbeta. TCRdb reanalysed the immunoSEQ multiplex PCR reads using MiXCR and keeps one entry per CDR3 protein. The table records about 300,000 distinct CDR3 sequences, about 90% of them present only once.

The chain couples TRBV30 to TRBJ2-1, with D perhaps matching TRBD1 (7 bases). The sequence was obtained from a human donor with multiple sclerosis. The sample taken for sequencing was CD4+ T cells from PBMCs. The CDR3 loop is CARQGGGNEQFF. CDR3 in DNA: TGTGCCCGTCAGGGGGGCGGCAATGAGCAGTTCTTC.